Each of the 11 T cell receptor beta chains below was sequenced from the same sample in a study of human T cells and chemical hapten exposure. Using its own MiXCR run on the RACE reads, TCRdb lists one record per CDR3 protein. The table includes over 150,000 distinct CDR3 sequences, 25% to 35% detected once. Time point described: patch test 3, about 24 weeks after DPC sensitization. The treatment here: therapeutic diphenylcyclopropenone sensitization with weekly scalp DPC. Sample: whole blood, taken in connection with sensitization to the hapten diphenylcyclopropenone (DPC). The source is a woman under 30 with alopecia areata. Some clones in this sample may be carry-over from other donors' samples.

The CDR3 region is CAISESSIRGGARGNEKLFF. CDR3 sequence (DNA): TGTGCCATCAGTGAGTCCTCGATCAGGGGAGGAGCACGTGGTAATGAAAAACTGTTTTTT. This chain uses TRBV10-3 with TRBJ1-4, with D perhaps TRBD1 (6 bases). The CDR3 runs to 20 residues. Trimming took off 0 bases at V and 4 bases at J, with 24 bases between the two ends. Germline V lookup: CDR1 ENHRY, CDR2 SYGVKD.

Ten or more counts support this clonotype. The V and J genes are TRBV6-5 and TRBJ1-2; D possibly corresponds to TRBD1 (5 bases). The V end lost 2 bases, the J end lost 4 bases, and 11 bases lay between the germline ends. CDR1 is MNHEY and CDR2 is SVGAGI in the germline V gene. The CDR3 totals 14 residues. The CDR3 DNA follows: TGTGCCAGCAGTTACGGGCAGGGATCCTATGGCTACACCTTC. It specifies CASSYGQGSYGYTF.

As concerns this clonotype: A much larger clonotype is one base distant, so this may be a read error. The chain has TRBV15 and TRBJ2-5; D gene unclear. Germline V gene sequence: CDR1 LNHNV, CDR2 YYDKDF (reference sequence). The CDR3 sequence is 14 residues long. The CDR3 bases are TGTGTCACCAGCAGAGTAGTTAATGGTGAGACCCAGTACTTC. It specifies CVTSRVVNGETQYF.

This chain joins TRBV6-5 and TRBJ1-1; 7 bases match TRBD1. CDR3 length: 15 residues. The germline V gene has CDR1 MNHEY and CDR2 SVGAGI. V shed 4 bases and J 0 bases; nucleotides not matched to a gene: 5. CDR3 coding DNA: TGTGCCAGCAGTTTCCAGGGGGGTTTGAACACTGAAGCTTTCTTT. It translates to CASSFQGGLNTEAFF.

This clonotype was detected a few times. This chain connects TRBV5-1 to TRBJ2-1; no reliable D call. Between the trimmed V and J ends, which lost 0 bases and 7 bases, there was a span of 8 bases. Germline V gives CDR1 SGHRS, CDR2 YFSETQ. The CDR3 consists of 13 residues. The CDR3, as DNA: TGCGCCAGCAGCTTGGATGGGTTTAATGAGCAGTTCTTC. Its protein product is CASSLDGFNEQFF.

The chain employs TRBV11-2 and TRBJ1-5; unclear D gene. There are 13 residues in the CDR3. Germline lookup yields CDR1 SGHAT and CDR2 FQNNGV. V was pared by 0 bases and J by 9 bases, with 9 bases between. In DNA, the CDR3 is TGTGCCAGCAGCTTAGATTACGCGAGGCCCCAGCATTTT. Protein product: CASSLDYARPQHF. Supplemented by reference TRBV11-2 and TRBJ1-5, the full variable domain reads EAGVAQSPRYKIIEKRQSVAFWCNPISGHATLYWYQQILGQGPKLLIQFQNNGVVDDSQLPKDRFSAERLKGVDSTLKIQPAKLEDSAVYLCASSLDYARPQHFGDGTRLSIL.

The V gene is TRBV4-3, the J gene TRBJ2-7, with a possible D match to TRBD2 (5 bases). The V gene lost 4 bases and the J gene lost 0 bases, with 10 bases spanning the gap. The CDR3 loop spans 14 amino acids. Germline lookup yields CDR1 LGHNA and CDR2 YSLEER. The CDR3 is CASSPLGSSYEQYF. The CDR3 region has the DNA TGCGCCAGCAGCCCATTAGGGAGCTCCTACGAGCAGTACTTC.

As concerns this clonotype: The junction does not match germline at one end; this may be a read error. The genes are TRBV7-9 and TRBJ2-4; no definite D call. This CDR3 spans 13 amino acids. CDR1 and CDR2 (germline): SEHNR, FQNEAQ (reference sequence). In DNA, the CDR3 is TGTGCCGGCAGCTTAGTCCAAAAAAACATTCAGTACTTC. Its translation is CAGSLVQKNIQYF. The entire variable domain, with the rest obtained from reference TRBV7-9 and TRBJ2-4, is as follows: DTGVSQNPRHKITKRGQNVTFRCDPISEHNRLYWYRQTLGQGPEFLTYFQNEAQLEKSRLLSDRFSAERPKGSFSTLEIQRTEQGDSAMYLCAGSLVQKNIQYFGAGTRLSVL.

Only a few counts were recorded for this clonotype. The chain combines TRBV12-3 or TRBV12-4 with TRBJ2-3, with 10 bases fitting TRBD2. This CDR3 is built from 20 residues. V dropped 6 bases and J dropped 6; count of bases not matched to a gene: 24. CDR3 sequence reads: CASSPTKAGGRGLVLDTQYF. The CDR3 DNA reads as TGTGCCAGCAGCCCAACAAAAGCGGGGGGGCGGGGTCTGGTGTTGGATACGCAGTATTTT.

The CDR3 protein is CSAGRVAGAIRQETQYF. CDR3 sequence (DNA): TGCAGTGCTGGACGGGTAGCGGGGGCCATAAGGCAAGAGACCCAGTACTTC. The V gene is TRBV20-1, the J gene TRBJ2-5; TRBD2 agrees at 9 bases. Germline V gives CDR1 DFQATT, CDR2 SNEGSKA (reference sequence). V dropped 5 bases and J dropped 2; count of bases not matched to a gene: 15. The CDR3 runs to 17 residues.

In regard to this clonotype: An end of the junction differs from the germline gene, which may be a read error. The chain employs TRBV5-6 and TRBJ2-7; tentatively, D is TRBD1 (6 bases). There are 14 residues in the CDR3. Germline V gene data show CDR1 as SGHDT and CDR2 as YYEEEE. CDR3 in amino acids: CASRPVGTTYERYF. CDR3 bases: TGTGCCAGCAGGCCGGTCGGGACAACCTACGAGCGGTACTTC.